What follows is one T cell receptor (beta chain) and its context. TCRdb's table, derived via immunoSEQ multiplex PCR, lists solely in-frame clones and lacks some. This sample has approximately 87,000 clones, with around nine tenths found just once. This specimen comes from a study of T cell changes during pregnancy in multiple sclerosis. Trimming took 0 bases from V and 6 from J, leaving 15 bases between them. The germline CDR1 and CDR2 sequences are SGDLS and YYNGEE. This CDR3 contains 15 residues. The receptor comes from a female donor with multiple sclerosis, enrolled in a pregnancy study. Source: CD4+ T cells from peripheral blood mononuclear cells, taken in the second trimester of pregnancy. The chain recombines TRBV9 with TRBJ1-2; perhaps TRBD1 as D (5 bases). The CDR3 DNA reads as TGTGCCAGCAGCGTAGGGCTGGAGGGGTTCAATGGCTACACCTTC. The encoded protein is CASSVGLEGFNGYTF.